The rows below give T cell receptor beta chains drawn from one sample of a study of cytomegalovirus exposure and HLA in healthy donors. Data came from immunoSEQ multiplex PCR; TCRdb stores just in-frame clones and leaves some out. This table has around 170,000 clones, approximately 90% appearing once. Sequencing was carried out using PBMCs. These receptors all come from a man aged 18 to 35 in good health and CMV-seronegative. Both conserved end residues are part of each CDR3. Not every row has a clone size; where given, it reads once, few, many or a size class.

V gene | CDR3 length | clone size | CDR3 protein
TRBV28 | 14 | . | CASTLGTAVFEQFF
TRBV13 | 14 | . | CASSIGQGQETQYF
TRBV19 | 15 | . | CASSMTGSYTDTQYF
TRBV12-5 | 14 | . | CASGWTGGIGGYTF
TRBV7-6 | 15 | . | CASSPGTGESSPLHF
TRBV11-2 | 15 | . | CASSFGQGVGEKLFF
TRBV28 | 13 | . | CASSLTVLYGYTF
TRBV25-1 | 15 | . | CASSDLGQGNQPQHF
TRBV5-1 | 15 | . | CASSFAGGASYEQYF
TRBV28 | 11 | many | CASRATYEQYF
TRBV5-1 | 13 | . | CASNRVAGETQYF
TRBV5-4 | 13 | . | CASSAGTDYGYTF
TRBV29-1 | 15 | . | CSVKPGHSMNTEAFF
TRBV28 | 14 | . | CASSQTANHQPQHF
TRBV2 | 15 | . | CASREDRGANYGYTF
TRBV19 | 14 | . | CASSAGAAYNEQFF
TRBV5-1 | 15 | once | CASSVGQGAGNTIYF
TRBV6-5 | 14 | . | CASSYLPTNTEAFF